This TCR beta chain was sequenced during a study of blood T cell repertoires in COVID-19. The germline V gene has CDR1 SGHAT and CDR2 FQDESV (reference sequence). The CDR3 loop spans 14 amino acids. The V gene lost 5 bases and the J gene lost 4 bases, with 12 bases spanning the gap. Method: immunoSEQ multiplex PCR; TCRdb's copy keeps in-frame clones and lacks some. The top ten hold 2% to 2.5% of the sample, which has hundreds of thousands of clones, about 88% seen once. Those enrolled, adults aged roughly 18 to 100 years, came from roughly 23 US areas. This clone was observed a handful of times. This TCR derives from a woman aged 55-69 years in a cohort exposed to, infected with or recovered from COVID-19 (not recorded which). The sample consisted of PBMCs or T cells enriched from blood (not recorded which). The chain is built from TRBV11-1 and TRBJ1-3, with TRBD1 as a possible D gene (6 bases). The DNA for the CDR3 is TGTGCCAGCAGCCATCCAGGGGACGGAAACACCATATATTTT. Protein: CASSHPGDGNTIYF.